One and the same sample provided the 10 T cell receptor beta chains below, sequenced in a study of cytomegalovirus exposure and HLA in healthy donors. Primers: 60 Vbeta forward and 13 Jbeta reverse. TCRdb's copy holds only in-frame clones and misses some; the assay was immunoSEQ multiplex PCR. The sample includes around 120,000 clones, 81% of them seen just once. The specimen sequenced was PBMCs. These receptors all come from a woman aged 30 to 39 in good health and CMV-seronegative.

The J gene is TRBJ2-7, the V gene TRBV28; tentative D call: TRBD2 (7 bases). The length of the CDR3 is 14 residues. Germline assignment: CDR1 MDHEN and CDR2 SYDVKM. Trimming removed 2 bases from V and 2 bases from J, with 10 bases in between. CDR3 sequence reads: CASSLGGGAYEQYF. DNA of the CDR3: TGTGCCAGCAGTTTAGGGGGGGGCGCCTACGAGCAGTACTTC.

The chain recombines TRBV7-9 with TRBJ2-2; TRBD1 aligns across 10 bases. Germline V gives CDR1 SEHNR, CDR2 FQNEAQ (reference sequence). There are 15 residues in the CDR3. V lost 0 bases and J lost 6; bases outside the gene matches: 1. Written as DNA, the CDR3 is TGTGCCAGCAGCTTAGCCGGACAGGGGGCCGGGGAGCTGTTTTTT. Its protein product is CASSLAGQGAGELFF.

The chain joins TRBV6-1 to TRBJ2-7, with 11 bases fitting TRBD2. With V trimmed by 5 bases and J by 4 bases, 7 bases remained unmatched. Germline V gene data show CDR1 as MNHNS and CDR2 as SASEGT. The CDR3 has 15 amino acids. CDR3 in DNA: TGTGCCAGCAGTCAAGGGGGACTAGCGGCTTACGAGCAGTACTTC. Translated, it gives CASSQGGLAAYEQYF.

The rearrangement joins TRBV5-1 to TRBJ2-3, with D tentatively TRBD1 (6 bases). Germline loops: CDR1 SGHRS, CDR2 YFSETQ. V was shortened by 2 bases and J by 1 base, with 11 bases between the two germline ends. The CDR3 is made up of 15 amino acids. CDR3 loop: CASSFGSGGTDTQYF. CDR3 bases: TGCGCCAGCAGCTTCGGGTCAGGGGGCACAGATACGCAGTATTTT.

The chain employs TRBV10-1 and TRBJ1-5; D not resolved. The germline V gene has CDR1 WNHNN and CDR2 SYGVQD (reference sequence). This CDR3 contains 14 residues. Trimming pared 3 bases from V and 1 base from J, leaving 7 bases between. CDR3 nucleotides: TGCGCCAGCAGTGATCCGTCCAGCAATCAGCCCCAGCATTTT. It yields the protein CASSDPSSNQPQHF.

The chain employs TRBV5-4 and TRBJ1-2, with a possible D match to TRBD1 (6 bases). V gave up 1 base and J gave up 7 bases, with 23 bases separating them. CDR1 and CDR2 from the germline V gene are SGHNT and YYREEE (reference sequence). The length of the CDR3 is 17 residues. CDR3 protein: CASSLSLGQPGYSGYTF. CDR3 sequence (DNA): TGTGCCAGCAGCTTGAGTCTAGGACAGCCCGGCTATAGTGGCTACACCTTC.

V gene TRBV5-6 combines with J gene TRBJ2-1; TRBD2 aligns across 9 bases. J gave up 4 bases and V 3 bases, and 8 bases lay outside the gene matches. The CDR3 covers 16 residues. From germline, CDR1 is SGHDT and CDR2 YYEEEE. CDR3 amino acids: CASSWRRTSEYNEQFF. DNA for the CDR3: TGTGCCAGCAGCTGGCGTCGGACTAGCGAATACAATGAGCAGTTCTTC.

V is TRBV28 and J is TRBJ2-5, with D perhaps TRBD1 (6 bases). The CDR3 contains 15 residues. Trimming cost V 5 bases and J 1 base, with 14 bases left between them. CDR1 is MDHEN and CDR2 is SYDVKM in the germline V gene. CDR3 bases: TGTGCCAGCAGTAAACAGGGTCCTTTCCAAGAGACCCAGTACTTC. Translation gives CASSKQGPFQETQYF.

V is TRBV15 and J is TRBJ2-1; a weak D match, TRBD2 (6 bases). CDR3 length: 13 residues. Germline V gene data show CDR1 as LNHNV and CDR2 as YYDKDF (reference sequence). The V gene lost 5 bases and the J gene lost 13 bases, with 18 bases spanning the gap. CDR3 region: CATSSMEGTTQFF. CDR3 DNA: TGTGCCACCAGCTCAATGGAGGGAACAACCCAGTTCTTC.

The rearrangement uses TRBV5-1 and TRBJ1-1, with a weak D call TRBD1 (6 bases). Per germline, CDR1 SGHRS and CDR2 YFSETQ. V lost 5 bases to trimming and J lost 1 base, with 15 bases between them. The CDR3 is 15 residues long. CDR3 residues: CASRTTGGKNTEAFF. Written as DNA, the CDR3 is TGCGCCAGCAGAACGACAGGCGGTAAGAACACTGAAGCTTTCTTT.